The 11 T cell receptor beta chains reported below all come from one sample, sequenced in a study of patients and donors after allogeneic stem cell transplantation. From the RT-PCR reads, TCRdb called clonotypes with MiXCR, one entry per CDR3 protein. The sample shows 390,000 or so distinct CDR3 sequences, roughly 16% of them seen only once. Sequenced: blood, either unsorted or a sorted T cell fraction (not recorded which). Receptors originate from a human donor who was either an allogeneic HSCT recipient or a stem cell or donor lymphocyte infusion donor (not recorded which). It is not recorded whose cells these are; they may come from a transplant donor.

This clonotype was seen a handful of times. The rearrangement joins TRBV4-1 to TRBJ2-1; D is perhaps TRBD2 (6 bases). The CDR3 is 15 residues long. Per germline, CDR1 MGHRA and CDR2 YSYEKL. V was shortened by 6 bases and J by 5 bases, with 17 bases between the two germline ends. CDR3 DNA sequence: TGCGCCAGCAGGCGCACCGGGACTGGCAACAATGAGCAGTTCTTC. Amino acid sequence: CASRRTGTGNNEQFF.

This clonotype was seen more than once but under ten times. The CDR3 nucleotides read TGCGCCAGCAGCGCAGGGGGGACTATCCCACCCAATGAGCAGTTCTTC. It translates to CASSAGGTIPPNEQFF. This chain links TRBV5-1 with TRBJ2-1; the D gene could be TRBD1 or TRBD2 (7 bases each). The CDR3 contains 16 residues. Deletions cut 4 bases from V and 6 bases from J, with 20 bases between. Looked up from germline, CDR1 is SGHRS and CDR2 is YFSETQ. Drawing the rest from reference TRBV5-1 and TRBJ2-1, the complete variable domain is KAGVTQTPRYLIKTRGQQVTLSCSPISGHRSVSWYQQTPGQGLQFLFEYFSETQRNKGNFPGRFSGRQFSNSRSEMNVSTLELGDSALYLCASSAGGTIPPNEQFFGPGTRLTVL.

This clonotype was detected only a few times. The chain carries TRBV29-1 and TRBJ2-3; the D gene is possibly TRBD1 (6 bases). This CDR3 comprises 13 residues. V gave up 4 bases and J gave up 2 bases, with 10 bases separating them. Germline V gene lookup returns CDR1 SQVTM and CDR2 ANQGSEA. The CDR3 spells CSVGWTVTDTQYF. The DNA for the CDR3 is TGCAGCGTTGGCTGGACAGTCACAGATACGCAGTATTTT.

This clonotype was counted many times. In nucleotides, the CDR3 is TGCGCCAGCAGCCCTCCGGGGATCATGAACACTGAAGCTTTCTTT. It specifies CASSPPGIMNTEAFF. This chain connects TRBV5-1 to TRBJ1-1, with no clear D. The CDR3 is 15 residues long. Germline V gene sequence: CDR1 SGHRS, CDR2 YFSETQ. Trimming shortened V by 4 bases and J by 0 bases, and 13 bases separated the two germline ends.

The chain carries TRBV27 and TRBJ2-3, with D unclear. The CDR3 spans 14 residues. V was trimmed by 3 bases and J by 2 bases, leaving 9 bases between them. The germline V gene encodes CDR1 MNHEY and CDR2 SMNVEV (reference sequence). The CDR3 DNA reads TGTGCCAGCAGTTTTAGGGTTCCCACAGATACGCAGTATTTT. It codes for CASSFRVPTDTQYF.

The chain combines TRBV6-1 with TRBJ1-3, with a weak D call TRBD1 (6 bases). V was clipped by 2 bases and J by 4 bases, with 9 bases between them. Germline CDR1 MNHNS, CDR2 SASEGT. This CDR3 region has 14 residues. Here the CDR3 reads CASSETDRGNTIYF. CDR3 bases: TGTGCCAGCAGTGAAACCGACAGGGGAAACACCATATATTTT.

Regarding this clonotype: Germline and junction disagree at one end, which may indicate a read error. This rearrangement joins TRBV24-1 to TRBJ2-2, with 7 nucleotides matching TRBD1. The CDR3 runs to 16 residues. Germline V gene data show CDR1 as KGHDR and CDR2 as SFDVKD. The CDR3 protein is CATSDLGQENTGELSF. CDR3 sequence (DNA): TGTGCCACCAGTGATTTGGGACAGGAGAACACCGGGGAGCTGTCTTTT.

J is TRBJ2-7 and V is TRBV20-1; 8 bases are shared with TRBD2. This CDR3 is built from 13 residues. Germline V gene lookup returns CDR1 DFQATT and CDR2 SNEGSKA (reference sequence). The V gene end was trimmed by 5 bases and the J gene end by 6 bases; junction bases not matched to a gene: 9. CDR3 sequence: CSAPGLGVPEQYF. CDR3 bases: TGCAGTGCTCCGGGACTAGGGGTCCCCGAGCAGTACTTC.

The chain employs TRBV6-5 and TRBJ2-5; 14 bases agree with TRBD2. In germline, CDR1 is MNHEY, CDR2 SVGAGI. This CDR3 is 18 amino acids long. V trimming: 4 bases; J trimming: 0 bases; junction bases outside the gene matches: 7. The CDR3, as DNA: TGTGCCAGCAGTTTAGGGACTAGCGGGAGTCGGTACCAAGAGACCCAGTACTTC. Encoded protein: CASSLGTSGSRYQETQYF.

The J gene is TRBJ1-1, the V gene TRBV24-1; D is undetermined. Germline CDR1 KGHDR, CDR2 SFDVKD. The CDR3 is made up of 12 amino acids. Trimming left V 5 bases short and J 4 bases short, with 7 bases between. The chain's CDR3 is CATSGSGTEAFF. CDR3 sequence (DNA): TGTGCCACCAGTGGCTCGGGCACTGAAGCTTTCTTT.

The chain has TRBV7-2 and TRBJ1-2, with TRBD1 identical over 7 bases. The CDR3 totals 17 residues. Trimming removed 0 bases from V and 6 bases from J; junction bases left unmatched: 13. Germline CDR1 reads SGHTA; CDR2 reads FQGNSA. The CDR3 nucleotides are TGTGCCAGCAGCTTAGCGCTAAGGAGACAGGGTGTGAATGGCTACACCTTC. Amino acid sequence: CASSLALRRQGVNGYTF. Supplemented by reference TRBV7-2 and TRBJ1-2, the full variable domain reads GAGVSQSPSNKVTEKGKDVELRCDPISGHTALYWYRQSLGQGLEFLIYFQGNSAPDKSGLPSDRFSAERTGGSVSTLTIQRTQQEDSAVYLCASSLALRRQGVNGYTFGSGTRLTVV.